Following are 17 T cell receptor beta chains from one sample sequenced in a study of radiotherapy plus CTLA-4 blockade in lung cancer. TCRdb's copy holds only in-frame clones and misses some; the assay was immunoSEQ multiplex PCR. The data show 65,000 to 100,000 clones, 83% seen once. Material: peripheral blood, obtained from a patient treated with radiotherapy plus ipilimumab. These receptor sequences come from a human donor with non-small cell lung cancer who had stable disease on radiotherapy plus ipilimumab.

The chain uses TRBV7-9 and TRBJ2-3; 8 positions agree with TRBD2. The CDR3 spans 15 residues. CDR1 is SEHNR and CDR2 is FQNEAQ in the germline V gene (reference sequence). Trimming took 5 bases from V and 0 from J; bases not matched to a gene: 4. The CDR3 DNA reads as TGTGCCAGCAGCCGAACGGGGGGGAGCACAGATACGCAGTATTTT. Translating it yields CASSRTGGSTDTQYF. Drawing the rest from reference TRBV7-9 and TRBJ2-3, the complete variable domain is DTGVSQNPRHKITKRGQNVTFRCDPISEHNRLYWYRQTLGQGPEFLTYFQNEAQLEKSRLLSDRFSAERPKGSFSTLEIQRTEQGDSAMYLCASSRTGGSTDTQYFGPGTRLTVL.

This chain connects TRBV11-2 to TRBJ2-2; D may be TRBD2 (6 bases). Germline CDR1 and CDR2: SGHAT and FQNNGV. The CDR3 covers 18 residues. Trimming removed 1 base from V and 0 bases from J, with 15 bases in between. The CDR3 here is CASSLVGVGGTNTGELFF. The CDR3 nucleotides are TGTGCCAGCAGCTTAGTGGGGGTGGGAGGAACGAACACCGGGGAGCTGTTTTTT.

The table lists this clone with a few counts. The chain combines TRBV5-6 with TRBJ2-7; TRBD1 might be the D (5 bases). With 4 bases removed from V and 5 bases from J, the gap between germline ends came to 16 bases. The germline V gene has CDR1 SGHDT and CDR2 YYEEEE. This CDR3 is built from 14 residues. CDR3 protein: CASSPGRVRNEQYF. The CDR3, as DNA: TGTGCCAGCAGCCCAGGCAGGGTACGAAACGAGCAGTACTTC.

The V gene is TRBV28, the J gene TRBJ2-1; 12 nucleotides line up with TRBD2. The germline gives CDR1 MDHEN, CDR2 SYDVKM. This CDR3 is 15 amino acids long. Germline trimming cut 4 bases from V and 10 bases from J; bases unmatched to any gene: 8. For the CDR3, the DNA is TGTGCCAGCAGTTCCGGACTAGCGGGGTGGAAGGAGCAGTTCTTC. Amino acid sequence: CASSSGLAGWKEQFF.

This chain uses TRBV7-2 with TRBJ1-5; D unclear. V was pared by 5 bases and J by 0 bases, with 11 bases between. Germline CDR1 reads SGHTA; CDR2 reads FQGNSA. This CDR3 has 15 residues. The CDR3 loop reads CASSPPGNSNQPQHF. CDR3 sequence (DNA): TGTGCCAGCAGCCCCCCAGGAAATAGCAATCAGCCCCAGCATTTT.

As DNA, the CDR3 is TGTGCCAGCAGCTTGTGGGCCGGAGTCAATCAGCCCCAGCATTTT. It specifies CASSLWAGVNQPQHF. The chain combines TRBV7-9 with TRBJ1-5; D gene uncertain. The CDR3 consists of 15 residues. V lost 3 bases to trimming and J lost 3 bases, with 12 bases between them. The germline V gene has CDR1 SEHNR and CDR2 FQNEAQ (reference sequence).

This clone was detected only a few times. The chain has TRBV7-7 and TRBJ2-1; D gene uncertain. The CDR3 length is 18 residues. V was cut by 5 bases and J by 1 base, with 21 bases left in between. CDR1 SSHAT and CDR2 FNYEAQ come from the germline V gene (reference sequence). The CDR3 DNA is TGTGCCAGCAGCCCTGTTCCCTCCCAGAGCAAGTCCTACAATGAGCAGTTCTTC. Encoded protein: CASSPVPSQSKSYNEQFF.

V and J are TRBV28 and TRBJ1-1; 7 nucleotides align to TRBD1. Germline V gene sequence: CDR1 MDHEN, CDR2 SYDVKM. The CDR3 extends over 14 amino acids. V shed 3 bases, J shed 10 bases, and the junction held 11 bases outside the gene matches. The CDR3 spells CASSLDRPPRGAFF. DNA of the CDR3: TGTGCCAGCAGTTTGGACAGGCCCCCGAGGGGAGCTTTCTTT.

The rearrangement links TRBV28 to TRBJ1-1; 7 nucleotides align to TRBD1. The CDR3 sequence is 14 residues long. Unmatched junction bases numbered 6, after V lost 4 bases and J lost 4 bases. Germline V gives CDR1 MDHEN, CDR2 SYDVKM. The CDR3 spells CASSSQGFGTEAFF. In DNA, the CDR3 is TGTGCCAGCAGTTCACAGGGGTTTGGCACTGAAGCTTTCTTT.

The rearrangement links TRBV7-8 to TRBJ1-6; weak D call: TRBD1 (5 bases). V lost 5 bases and J lost 10, with 12 bases in between. CDR3 length: 13 amino acids. In germline, CDR1 is SGHVS, CDR2 FQNEAQ. In DNA form, the CDR3 reads TGTGCCAGCAGCCCCTCGAGGGACTCACCCCTCCACTTT. Amino acids: CASSPSRDSPLHF. The whole variable domain, remainder taken from reference TRBV7-8 and TRBJ1-6, is GAGVSQSPRYKVAKRGQDVALRCDPISGHVSLFWYQQALGQGPEFLTYFQNEAQLDKSGLPSDRFFAERPEGSVSTLKIQRTQQEDSAVYLCASSPSRDSPLHFGNGTRLTVT.

The chain couples TRBV2 to TRBJ1-1; TRBD1 matches 7 bases. Germline V lookup: CDR1 SNHLY, CDR2 FYNNEI. CDR3 size: 15 residues. Losses at the gene ends were 2 bases for V and 4 bases for J; bases not matched to a gene: 7. As DNA, the CDR3 is TGTGCCAGCAGTGAAAGGAGGCCAGGGGGCACTGAAGCTTTCTTT. Its protein product is CASSERRPGGTEAFF.

J is TRBJ1-5 and V is TRBV7-6; D remains ambiguous. CDR3 length equals 14 residues. The germline V gene encodes CDR1 SGHVS and CDR2 FNYEAQ. The V gene lost 2 bases and the J gene lost 5 bases, with 10 bases spanning the gap. The CDR3 is CASSLPGRDQPQHF. The DNA of the CDR3 is TGTGCCAGCAGCTTACCCGGAAGGGATCAGCCCCAGCATTTT.

The V and J genes are TRBV9 and TRBJ2-1; 13 bases align to TRBD2. The V gene end was trimmed by 0 bases and the J gene end by 7 bases; junction bases not matched to a gene: 7. The CDR3 spans 17 residues. Germline V lookup: CDR1 SGDLS, CDR2 YYNGEE. The CDR3 nucleotides are TGTGCCAGCAGCGTAGGTCCCGGACTAGCGGGAGAAAATGAGCAGTTCTTC. Translating it yields CASSVGPGLAGENEQFF.

V and J are TRBV7-7 and TRBJ2-5; D could derive from TRBD1 or TRBD2 (5 bases each). Germline CDR1 SSHAT, CDR2 FNYEAQ (reference sequence). CDR3 length: 16 amino acids. With 4 bases removed from V and 2 bases from J, the gap between germline ends came to 17 bases. The CDR3: CASSSQGDDLQETQYF. DNA of the CDR3: TGTGCCAGCAGCTCCCAAGGGGACGACCTACAAGAGACCCAGTACTTC.

The J gene is TRBJ2-3, the V gene TRBV2; 12 nucleotides agree with TRBD2. The CDR3 covers 16 residues. The trim removed 4 bases at V and 1 base at J, leaving 3 bases unmatched. Germline assignment: CDR1 SNHLY and CDR2 FYNNEI. Here the CDR3 reads CASSGGLAGRTDTQYF. In nucleotides, the CDR3 is TGTGCCAGCAGTGGAGGACTAGCGGGACGCACAGATACGCAGTATTTT.

This clone was detected only once. The chain joins TRBV5-4 to TRBJ2-3; no definite D call. Trimming shortened V by 4 bases and J by 7 bases, and 16 bases separated the two germline ends. There are 14 residues in the CDR3. Germline V lookup: CDR1 SGHNT, CDR2 YYREEE (reference sequence). The CDR3 bases are TGTGCCAGCAGCGACCGGACCGAATACAATACGCAGTATTTT. Its translation: CASSDRTEYNTQYF.

V and J are TRBV5-1 and TRBJ1-4; unclear D gene. The CDR3 is made up of 15 amino acids. Germline CDR1 and CDR2: SGHRS and YFSETQ. V was cut by 0 bases and J by 5 bases, with 11 bases left in between. The CDR3 spells CASSLGEYSNEKLFF. The CDR3 bases are TGCGCCAGCAGCTTGGGAGAGTACTCAAATGAAAAACTGTTTTTT.